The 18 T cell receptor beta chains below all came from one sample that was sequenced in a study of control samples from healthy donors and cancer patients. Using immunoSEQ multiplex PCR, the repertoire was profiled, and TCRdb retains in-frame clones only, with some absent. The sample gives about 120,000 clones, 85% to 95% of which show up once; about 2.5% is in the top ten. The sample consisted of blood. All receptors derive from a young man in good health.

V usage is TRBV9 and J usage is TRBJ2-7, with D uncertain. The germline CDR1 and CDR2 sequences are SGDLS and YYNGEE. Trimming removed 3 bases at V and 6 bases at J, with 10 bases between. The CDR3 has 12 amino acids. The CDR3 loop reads CASSEGSGEQYF. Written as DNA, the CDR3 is TGTGCCAGCAGCGAAGGGTCGGGCGAGCAGTACTTC.

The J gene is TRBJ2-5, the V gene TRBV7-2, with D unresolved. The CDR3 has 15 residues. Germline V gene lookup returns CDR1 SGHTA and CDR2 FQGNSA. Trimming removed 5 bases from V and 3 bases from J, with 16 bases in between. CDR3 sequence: CASSPLRLVEETQYF. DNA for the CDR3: TGTGCCAGCAGCCCTCTTCGACTGGTTGAAGAGACCCAGTACTTC.

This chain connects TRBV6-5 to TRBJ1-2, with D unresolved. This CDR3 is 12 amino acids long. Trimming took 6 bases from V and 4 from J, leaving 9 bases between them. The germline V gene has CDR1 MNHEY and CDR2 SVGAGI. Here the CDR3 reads CASRHGSYGYTF. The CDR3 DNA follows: TGTGCCAGCAGGCACGGGAGCTATGGCTACACCTTC.

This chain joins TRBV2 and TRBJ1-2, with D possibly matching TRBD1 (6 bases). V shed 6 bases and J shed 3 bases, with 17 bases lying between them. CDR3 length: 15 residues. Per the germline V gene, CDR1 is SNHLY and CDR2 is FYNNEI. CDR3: CASRNQGRVDYGYTF. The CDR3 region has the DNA TGTGCCAGCAGGAACCAGGGGCGCGTCGACTATGGCTACACCTTC.

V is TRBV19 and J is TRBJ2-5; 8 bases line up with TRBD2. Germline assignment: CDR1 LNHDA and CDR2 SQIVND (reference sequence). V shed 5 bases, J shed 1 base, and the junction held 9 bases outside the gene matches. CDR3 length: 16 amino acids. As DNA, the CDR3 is TGTGCCAGTAGTCAAAGAGGAGCGGGGGCCCAAGAGACCCAGTACTTC. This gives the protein CASSQRGAGAQETQYF.

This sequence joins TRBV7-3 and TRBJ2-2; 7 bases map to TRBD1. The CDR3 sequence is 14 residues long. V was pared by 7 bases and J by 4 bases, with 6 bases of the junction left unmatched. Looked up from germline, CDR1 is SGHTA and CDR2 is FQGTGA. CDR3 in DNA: TGTGCCAGCAATACAGGGGACGGCACCGGGGAGCTGTTTTTT. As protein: CASNTGDGTGELFF.

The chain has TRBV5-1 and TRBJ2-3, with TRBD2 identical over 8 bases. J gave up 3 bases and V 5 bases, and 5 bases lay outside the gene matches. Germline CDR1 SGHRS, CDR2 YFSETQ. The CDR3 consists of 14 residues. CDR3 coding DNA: TGCGCCAGCAGTGGGACTAGGGGGACAGATACGCAGTATTTT. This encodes CASSGTRGTDTQYF.

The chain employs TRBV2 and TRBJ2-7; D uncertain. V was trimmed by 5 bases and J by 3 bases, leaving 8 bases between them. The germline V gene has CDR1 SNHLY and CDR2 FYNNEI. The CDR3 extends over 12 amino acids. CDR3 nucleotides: TGTGCCAGCAGTATGGATTTCTACGAGCAGTACGTC. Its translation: CASSMDFYEQYV.

The CDR3 bases are TGTGCCAGCAGACACTACCTGAACACTGAAGCTTTCTTT. It yields the protein CASRHYLNTEAFF. The chain carries TRBV3-1 (or the pseudogene TRBV3-2) and TRBJ1-1; no definite D call. The V gene lost 6 bases and the J gene lost 0 bases, with 8 bases spanning the gap. Per germline, CDR1 LGHDT and CDR2 YNNKEL (reference sequence). The CDR3 totals 13 residues.

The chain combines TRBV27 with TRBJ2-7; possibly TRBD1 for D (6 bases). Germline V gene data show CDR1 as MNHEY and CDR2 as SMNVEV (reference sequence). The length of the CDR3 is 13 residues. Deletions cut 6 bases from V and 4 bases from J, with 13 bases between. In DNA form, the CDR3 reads TGTGCCAGCAGGGGACACGTGGGGTACGAGCAGTACTTC. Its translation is CASRGHVGYEQYF.

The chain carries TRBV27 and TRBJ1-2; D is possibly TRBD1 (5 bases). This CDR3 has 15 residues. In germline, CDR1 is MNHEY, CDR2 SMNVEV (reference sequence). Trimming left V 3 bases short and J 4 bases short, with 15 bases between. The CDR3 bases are TGTGCCAGCAGTTTGCAAATGGGGCTGTTCTATGGCTACACCTTC. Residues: CASSLQMGLFYGYTF.

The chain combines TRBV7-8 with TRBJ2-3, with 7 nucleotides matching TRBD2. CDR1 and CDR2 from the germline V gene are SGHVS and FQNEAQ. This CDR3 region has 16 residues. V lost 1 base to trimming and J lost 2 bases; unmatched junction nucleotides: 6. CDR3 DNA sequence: TGTGCCAGCAGCTTAGGGACTAGTGCGTTCACAGATACGCAGTATTTT. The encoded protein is CASSLGTSAFTDTQYF.

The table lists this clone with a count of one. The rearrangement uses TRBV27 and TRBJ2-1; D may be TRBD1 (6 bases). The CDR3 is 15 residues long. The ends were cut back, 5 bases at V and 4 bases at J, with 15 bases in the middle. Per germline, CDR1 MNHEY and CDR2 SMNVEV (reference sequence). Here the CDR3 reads CASSPYTGTYNEQFF. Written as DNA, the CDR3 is TGTGCCAGCAGTCCCTATACTGGGACATACAATGAGCAGTTCTTC.

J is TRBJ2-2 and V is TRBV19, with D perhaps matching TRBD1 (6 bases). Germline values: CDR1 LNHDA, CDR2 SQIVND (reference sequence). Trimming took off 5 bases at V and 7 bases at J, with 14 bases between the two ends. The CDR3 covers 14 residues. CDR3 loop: CASSETGRVGELFF. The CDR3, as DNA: TGTGCCAGTAGTGAGACAGGAAGGGTCGGGGAGCTGTTTTTT.

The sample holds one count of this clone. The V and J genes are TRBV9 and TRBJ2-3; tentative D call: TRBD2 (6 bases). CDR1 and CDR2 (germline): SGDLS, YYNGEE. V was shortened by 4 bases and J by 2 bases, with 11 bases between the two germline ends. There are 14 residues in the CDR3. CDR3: CASSPGTFTDTQYF. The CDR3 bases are TGTGCCAGCAGCCCAGGGACTTTCACAGATACGCAGTATTTT.

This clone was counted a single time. The CDR3: CASSQDLGHWLEAFF. The CDR3 nucleotides are TGTGCCAGCAGCCAAGATCTTGGACACTGGCTAGAAGCTTTCTTT. The J gene is TRBJ1-1, the V gene TRBV4-2; perhaps TRBD1 as D (5 bases). V gave up 0 bases and J gave up 8 bases, with 16 bases separating them. Looked up from germline, CDR1 is LGHNA and CDR2 is YNFKEQ. CDR3 length: 15 amino acids.

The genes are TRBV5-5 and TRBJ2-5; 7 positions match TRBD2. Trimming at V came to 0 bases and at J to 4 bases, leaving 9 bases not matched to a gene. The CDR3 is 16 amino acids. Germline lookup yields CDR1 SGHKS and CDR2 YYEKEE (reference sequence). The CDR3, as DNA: TGTGCCAGCAGCTTGGCCGGTAGCGGGTACACAGAGACCCAGTACTTC. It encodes CASSLAGSGYTETQYF. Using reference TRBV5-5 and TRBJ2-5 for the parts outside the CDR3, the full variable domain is DAGVTQSPTHLIKTRGQQVTLRCSPISGHKSVSWYQQVLGQGPQFIFQYYEKEERGRGNFPDRFSARQFPNYSSELNVNALLLGDSALYLCASSLAGSGYTETQYFGPGTRLLVL.

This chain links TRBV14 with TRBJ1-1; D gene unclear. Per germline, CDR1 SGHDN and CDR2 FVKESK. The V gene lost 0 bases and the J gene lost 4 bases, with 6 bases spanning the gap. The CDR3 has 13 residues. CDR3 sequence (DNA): TGTGCCAGCAGCCAAGACAGGCTCACTGAAGCTTTCTTT. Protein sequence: CASSQDRLTEAFF. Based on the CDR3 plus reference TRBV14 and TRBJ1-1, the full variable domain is EAGVTQFPSHSVIEKGQTVTLRCDPISGHDNLYWYRRVMGKEIKFLLHFVKESKQDESGMPNNRFLAERTGGTYSTLKVQPAELEDSGVYFCASSQDRLTEAFFGQGTRLTVV.